Presented here are 27 T cell receptor beta chains from one specimen sequenced in a study of identical twins (dated by TCRdb to the mid-2010s). Receptor libraries were prepared by 5' RACE. The run used an Illumina HiSeq 2000. The public reads were run again by TCRdb, first through fastp at Q25 and then through MiXCR, and only productive beta chains were kept. Rows matching on CDR3 protein sequence are summarized as one entry with the most common DNA and genes. Present in this sample are 1.5 million to 2 million distinct CDR3 sequences, about 31% of which were seen just once. Approximately 0.25% of the sample is held by the ten biggest clonotypes. Material: cord blood. These receptors were collected from a newborn girl in good health.

This clonotype was found many times. CDR3 residues: CASSFSGLNTEAFF. CDR3 nucleotide sequence: TGTGCCAGCAGCTTTTCAGGTCTGAACACTGAAGCTTTCTTT. The chain joins TRBV7-2 to TRBJ1-1, with no clear D. This CDR3 region has 14 residues. Between the trimmed V and J ends, which lost 3 bases and 0 bases, there was a span of 8 bases. The germline CDR1 and CDR2 sequences are SGHTA and FQGNSA.

In its sample, this clonotype was seen a few times. The chain has TRBV28 and TRBJ2-6, with D unclear. The CDR3 is 15 residues long. Trimming removed 8 bases from V and 0 bases from J, with 11 bases in between. Per the germline V gene, CDR1 is MDHEN and CDR2 is SYDVKM. The CDR3 sequence: CASRTRFSGANVLTF. CDR3 in DNA: TGTGCCAGCCGAACCAGGTTCTCTGGGGCCAACGTCCTGACTTTC.

This clonotype was observed a single time. The chain uses TRBV3-1 and TRBJ1-6; TRBD1 is a possible D gene (5 bases). Germline CDR1 is LGHDT and CDR2 is YNNKEL (reference sequence). V was pared by 0 bases and J by 0 bases, with 12 bases between. The CDR3 is made up of 18 amino acids. The CDR3: CASSQDRYRSSYNSPLHF. The CDR3 bases are TGTGCCAGCAGCCAAGATCGATACAGGAGCTCCTATAATTCACCCCTCCACTTT.

V and J are TRBV20-1 and TRBJ2-1, with TRBD1 matching over 7 bases. The CDR3 runs 16 residues. Germline V gene sequence: CDR1 DFQATT, CDR2 SNEGSKA (reference sequence). V was clipped by 3 bases and J by 0 bases; unmatched bases: 8. The chain's CDR3 is CSASPLRGSSYNEQFF. The CDR3 nucleotides read TGCAGTGCTAGCCCTCTCAGGGGGAGCTCCTACAATGAGCAGTTCTTC.

The chain carries TRBV20-1 and TRBJ1-5; D call uncertain. The CDR3 has 13 residues. Germline assignment: CDR1 DFQATT and CDR2 SNEGSKA (reference sequence). V was shortened by 3 bases and J by 0 bases, with 6 bases between the two germline ends. The CDR3 loop reads CSASRHSNQPQHF. CDR3 bases: TGCAGTGCTAGTAGGCATAGCAATCAGCCCCAGCATTTT.

This chain joins TRBV7-2 and TRBJ2-1, with D hard to call. Germline V gene sequence: CDR1 SGHTA, CDR2 FQGNSA. Between the trimmed V and J ends, which lost 6 bases and 10 bases, there was a span of 19 bases. The length of the CDR3 is 14 residues. The CDR3 protein is CASRVRTRLTEQFF. The CDR3 DNA sequence: TGTGCCAGCAGAGTGCGGACCCGTTTAACGGAGCAGTTCTTC.

Only a few counts were recorded for this clonotype. The rearrangement uses TRBV12-3 or TRBV12-4 and TRBJ2-7, with D perhaps matching TRBD1 (5 bases). Trimming stripped 4 bases from V and 6 bases from J, with 19 bases between. The CDR3 has 15 residues. The CDR3 here is CASSSVTRGKREQYF. The CDR3 DNA sequence: TGTGCCAGCAGTTCAGTTACAAGGGGCAAACGCGAGCAGTACTTC.

This chain uses TRBV6-6 with TRBJ2-7, with 7 bases that match TRBD1. The CDR3 extends over 14 amino acids. In germline, CDR1 is MNHNY, CDR2 SVGAGI (reference sequence). The ends lost 7 bases at V and 5 bases at J; junction bases unmatched: 11. For the CDR3, the DNA is TGTGCCAGCACCCAGGGATACAGGGGCCACGAGCAGTACTTC. Protein product: CASTQGYRGHEQYF.

The chain joins TRBV6-2 or TRBV6-3 to TRBJ2-7, with 7 bases identical to TRBD2. CDR3 size: 15 residues. Looked up from germline, CDR1 is MNHEY and CDR2 is SVGEGT. The trim removed 4 bases at V and 2 bases at J, leaving 8 bases unmatched. CDR3 coding DNA: TGTGCCAGCAGTTCCTCCGGACGGGGGGCCTACGAGCAGTACTTC. Protein product: CASSSSGRGAYEQYF.

This chain joins TRBV5-5 and TRBJ1-5; D is unresolved. The V end was cut by 3 bases, the J end by 0 bases, with 10 bases between. CDR3 length equals 15 residues. Per the germline V gene, CDR1 is SGHKS and CDR2 is YYEKEE (reference sequence). The CDR3 is CASSSTPFSNQPQHF. DNA for the CDR3: TGTGCCAGCAGCTCGACGCCTTTTAGCAATCAGCCCCAGCATTTT.

The CDR3, as DNA: TGTGCCAGCAACCCAACCTCTAACTATGGCTACACCTTC. This gives the protein CASNPTSNYGYTF. This chain connects TRBV28 to TRBJ1-2; no firm D call. Germline assignment: CDR1 MDHEN and CDR2 SYDVKM. The CDR3 has 13 amino acids. V lost 7 bases to trimming and J lost 0 bases, with 9 bases between them.

This clonotype was counted a few times. The V call is TRBV4-1, the J call TRBJ2-3; 7 nucleotides align to TRBD2. Unmatched junction bases numbered 7, after V lost 1 base and J lost 0 bases. This CDR3 has 17 residues. Germline V CDR1 and CDR2: MGHRA, YSYEKL. The CDR3 nucleotides are TGCGCCAGCAGCCAAGTACCAGCTAGCGGCAGCACAGATACGCAGTATTTT. This codes for CASSQVPASGSTDTQYF.

The rearrangement links TRBV20-1 to TRBJ2-1, with no clear D. V lost 3 bases and J lost 11, with 8 bases in between. Per the germline V gene, CDR1 is DFQATT and CDR2 is SNEGSKA (reference sequence). The CDR3 consists of 10 residues. The CDR3 loop reads CSASRAKQFF. CDR3 in DNA: TGCAGTGCTAGCCGGGCAAAGCAGTTCTTC.

The genes are TRBV20-1 and TRBJ1-5; D is undetermined. The CDR3 is made up of 15 amino acids. V lost 6 bases and J 0 bases, leaving 15 bases between the germline ends. Germline CDR1 reads DFQATT; CDR2 reads SNEGSKA (reference sequence). CDR3 sequence: CSATYLLGSNQPQHF. For the CDR3, the DNA is TGCAGTGCCACTTACCTACTCGGTAGCAATCAGCCCCAGCATTTT.

The rearrangement uses TRBV20-1 and TRBJ2-3; 12 bases align to TRBD2. Trimming took 3 bases from V and 6 from J; bases not matched to a gene: 10. Germline V gives CDR1 DFQATT, CDR2 SNEGSKA (reference sequence). The length of the CDR3 is 16 residues. The chain's CDR3 is CSASPVTSGRRDTQYF. CDR3 DNA sequence: TGCAGTGCTAGTCCGGTGACTAGCGGGAGACGGGATACGCAGTATTTT.

The chain links TRBV20-1 to TRBJ2-5; 7 positions agree with TRBD1. The CDR3 covers 13 residues. Germline assignment: CDR1 DFQATT and CDR2 SNEGSKA (reference sequence). Trimming took 5 bases from V and 1 from J; bases not matched to a gene: 4. Written as DNA, the CDR3 is TGCAGTGCTCACGACAGGGTCCAAGAGACCCAGTACTTC. Protein sequence: CSAHDRVQETQYF.

This rearrangement joins TRBV11-2 to TRBJ2-1; 13 bases are shared with TRBD2. CDR1 is SGHAT and CDR2 is FQNNGV in the germline V gene. J lost 9 bases, V lost 2 bases, and 22 bases had no gene match. This CDR3 contains 21 residues. CDR3 sequence reads: CASSLFFVRFGTSGGAVEQFF. The CDR3 DNA reads as TGTGCCAGCAGCTTATTTTTCGTTCGGTTCGGAACTAGCGGGGGGGCCGTTGAGCAGTTCTTC.

V gene TRBV28 combines with J gene TRBJ2-1, with D possibly being TRBD1 (6 bases). The germline V gene has CDR1 MDHEN and CDR2 SYDVKM. Trimming took off 5 bases at V and 2 bases at J, with 16 bases between the two ends. The CDR3 totals 16 residues. This CDR3 is CASSPQSDRAYNEQFF. In DNA form, the CDR3 reads TGTGCCAGCAGTCCGCAATCGGACAGAGCCTACAATGAGCAGTTCTTC.

The chain couples TRBV9 to TRBJ2-3; 8 bases align to TRBD2. The CDR3 contains 15 residues. CDR1 and CDR2 from the germline V gene are SGDLS and YYNGEE. Trimming at V came to 0 bases and at J to 4 bases, leaving 4 bases not matched to a gene. The CDR3 DNA reads TGTGCCAGCAGCGTAGCGGGGGGGGCCCCAGATACGCAGTATTTT. Residues: CASSVAGGAPDTQYF.

This clonotype has only a few counts. The rearrangement uses TRBV7-2 and TRBJ2-3; D gene uncertain. Trimming took 1 base from V and 3 from J, leaving 11 bases between them. Per germline, CDR1 SGHTA and CDR2 FQGNSA. CDR3 size: 15 residues. This CDR3 is CASSLVGYWTDTQYF. The CDR3 region has the DNA TGTGCCAGCAGCTTAGTAGGTTATTGGACAGATACGCAGTATTTT. Variable domain in full (rest from reference TRBV7-2 and TRBJ2-3): GAGVSQSPSNKVTEKGKDVELRCDPISGHTALYWYRQSLGQGLEFLIYFQGNSAPDKSGLPSDRFSAERTGGSVSTLTIQRTQQEDSAVYLCASSLVGYWTDTQYFGPGTRLTVL.

This clonotype was detected many times. The genes are TRBV7-2 and TRBJ2-3; D not resolved. V shed 5 bases and J shed 2 bases, with 5 bases lying between them. The CDR3 is made up of 12 amino acids. Germline CDR1 reads SGHTA; CDR2 reads FQGNSA. In nucleotides, the CDR3 is TGTGCCAGCAGCCACTACACAGATACGCAGTATTTT. Translation gives CASSHYTDTQYF.

This clonotype has ten or more counts. This chain uses TRBV27 with TRBJ1-5; no definite D call. Trimming removed 6 bases at V and 2 bases at J, with 8 bases between. The germline V gene has CDR1 MNHEY and CDR2 SMNVEV (reference sequence). The CDR3 is 13 residues long. For the CDR3, the DNA is TGTGCCAGCAGCTTGAGGGGCAATCAGCCCCAGCATTTT. Protein: CASSLRGNQPQHF.

Remarks on this clonotype: An end of the junction does not agree with germline; a read error may underlie this. CDR3 sequence reads: CVSSLIGLAGAYEQYF. The DNA for the CDR3 is TGCGTCAGCAGCTTGATCGGACTAGCGGGAGCATACGAGCAGTACTTC. This chain connects TRBV5-1 to TRBJ2-5; TRBD2 aligns across 13 bases. The J call may be in error: the DNA end matches TRBJ2-7 better. Germline lookup yields CDR1 SGHRS and CDR2 YFSETQ. The CDR3 extends over 16 amino acids.

This clonotype has just a few counts. This sequence joins TRBV24-1 and TRBJ2-1; 10 nucleotides match TRBD1. Germline V CDR1 and CDR2: KGHDR, SFDVKD. There are 15 residues in the CDR3. V was pared by 1 base and J by 10 bases, with 6 bases of the junction left unmatched. The CDR3 loop reads CATSDFRQGAYEQFF. DNA of the CDR3: TGTGCCACCAGTGATTTTCGACAGGGGGCCTACGAGCAGTTCTTC.

The chain combines TRBV27 with TRBJ2-2; D possibly corresponds to TRBD2 (6 bases). Trimming took off 2 bases at V and 8 bases at J, with 12 bases between the two ends. The germline V gene encodes CDR1 MNHEY and CDR2 SMNVEV (reference sequence). The CDR3 has 14 residues. The CDR3, as DNA: TGTGCCAGCAGTTTAATGAGGGGAGGTGGGGAGCTGTTTTTT. As protein: CASSLMRGGGELFF.

This clonotype was seen repeatedly, ten times or more. The rearrangement uses TRBV4-2 and TRBJ2-7; D gene unclear. Germline assignment: CDR1 LGHNA and CDR2 YNFKEQ. This CDR3 comprises 14 residues. V dropped 4 bases and J dropped 0 bases, with 10 bases sitting between them. The CDR3: CASSPVGYSYEQYF. CDR3 in DNA: TGTGCCAGCAGCCCTGTGGGCTACTCCTACGAGCAGTACTTC.

The sample holds a few counts of this clonotype. The chain combines TRBV7-2 with TRBJ2-3; 7 positions agree with TRBD1. CDR1 and CDR2 from the germline V gene are SGHTA and FQGNSA. The V and J ends lost 10 bases and 2 bases, in that order; junction bases with no gene match: 9. The CDR3 is 14 amino acids. CDR3 sequence reads: CATCRDSFTDTQYF. CDR3 bases: TGTGCCACCTGCCGGGACAGTTTCACAGATACGCAGTATTTT.